This TCR beta chain stems from a study of blood T cells in healthy people across ages (dated by TCRdb to between 2015 and 2017). A note on the overall study: Template switching captured roughly one uniquely barcoded TCR beta cDNA molecule per two T cells in model experiments. Donors of different ages were randomly distributed across sequencing lanes to avoid experimental bias. Four age groups were formed from the donors: young (average about 17 years), middle-aged (approximately 41), aged (62) and long-lived (approximately 80). Using deep sequencing normalized with unique cDNA molecular identifiers, the study measured how TCR beta repertoire diversity changes with age. Using the same blood draw, the study looked at two additional independent replicas of 1 million unique cDNA reads for two donors, one aged 18 to 29 and the other aged 80 or older. General conclusions and limits of the study: A strong correlation was found between observed TCR beta diversity and the percentage of naive T cells measured by flow cytometry. Bulk unsorted PBMC profiling prevented conclusive comparison of naive and antigen-experienced compartments. Estimates of total diversity based on one million sequenced T cells were regarded as lower bounds and as underestimates. Compared with the aged group, the long-lived group had more naive CD4+ T cells, fewer expanded clones and increased TCR diversity, a pattern suggesting age selection. Because donor CMV infection status was unknown, age-related changes in expanded clonotypes were potentially confounded. As age increased, observed TCR beta diversity per million T cells dropped in a roughly linear way, and a significant reduction was already evident by age 40.

Concerning this clonotype itself: The target of this receptor is not known. Per-nucleotide qualities are absent, and no much larger clonotype sits a single base away.

CDR3 length: 14 amino acids, cysteine to phenylalanine. Here the CDR3 DNA is all that survives: 42 bases in frame from base 1. The V and J ends are trimmed by 0 bases and 6 bases, leaving 10 bases between them. CDR1 and CDR2 were assigned from the germline V gene as SGDLS and YYNGEE. Library method: 5' RACE. Sequencer: Illumina HiSeq 2500. A second about 7 to 12 cycle PCR used a sample-barcoded 5' primer and a J-beta primer mix. Each TCR beta cDNA molecule received a unique molecular identifier from a template-switch 5' adaptor carrying 12 random nucleotides. Each sample yielded at least 3 million CDR3-containing paired-end reads. The Mint cDNA synthesis kit, primed by a TRBC-specific oligonucleotide, was used to synthesize first-strand cDNA from all RNA. Following uracil-DNA glycosylase treatment, all cDNA underwent a first 18-cycle PCR with the universal primers M1SS and BC2_uni_R. The study's processing was this. For normalization, 1 million high-quality reads were randomly selected from each sample, with every read carrying a distinct molecular identifier. Instead of being binned into consensus sequences, reads that shared molecular identifiers were thrown out. MiTCR, with a Q25 quality threshold and the strictest error-elimination algorithm, was used for CDR3 identification, clonotype clustering and error correction. A nonparametric unseen species model with Euler transformation was used to estimate a lower bound on total TCR beta diversity. In TCRdb, the public reads were trimmed at Q25 with fastp and aligned with MiXCR, with productive beta chains retained. Duplicate CDR3 protein sequences are folded into a single record with the most common DNA and genes. The V and J calls were not made by the authors but by TCRdb's processing. The sample profile shows roughly 900,000 distinct CDR3 sequences; more than 25% of them were found once. The biggest ten clones account for 15% to 20% of the sample.

Systemically healthy Caucasian individuals from Russia, some 40 in total and aged about 6 to 100 years, were included as donors. Around 10 milliliters of peripheral blood were drawn from each donor into EDTA-treated Vacutainer tubes. PBMCs were isolated by Ficoll-Paque density-gradient centrifugation, with at least 7 million obtained per sample. Total RNA, at least 5 micrograms per sample, was extracted from PBMCs with Trizol reagent. Naive CD45RAhigh/CD27high T cell percentages were measured by flow cytometry on a PBMC aliquot from every donor. The specimen was blood. The sequence derives from a woman aged 80 or over in good health. The chain uses TRBV9 and TRBJ2-1; a confident D gene designation cannot be given. The sequence in DNA is TGTGCCAGCAGCGTAGAAGGGCGCCCCAATGAGCAGTTCTTC. Its product reads: CASSVEGRPNEQFF.